This T cell receptor beta chain was captured in a study of blood T cell repertoires in COVID-19 (dated by TCRdb to the early 2020s). Regarding the complete study: Collaborator samples came from the United States, Italy and Spain and covered acute and convalescent phases of COVID-19. The material from the prospective study consisted of cDNA or gDNA derived from T cells, B-cell-depleted T cells, or PBMCs. Subjects who had been exposed to COVID-19, were actively infected with it, or had recovered from it provided the deeply sampled blood TCRbeta repertoires that made up the dataset. The repertoires were made available in a free public database intended to serve as a resource for research on the immune response to SARS-CoV-2. Samples came from the ongoing ImmuneRACE study (first 160 participants) plus 1,254 subjects from 6 global collaborators. Sample metadata almost always included a de-identified subject ID, COVID-19 status, age in years and sex. Where available, HLA class I and class II types were taken from metadata supplied by the sample provider and were not determined by assay-based typing.

TCRbeta CDR3 regions were amplified from genomic DNA by means of the immunoSEQ Assay, a bias-controlled multiplex PCR. The authors' analysis ran thus. The number of nucleated cells in each sample was estimated from the amplification of reference gene primers within the assay. To quantify the absolute abundance of each unique TCRbeta CDR3 rearrangement, sequence reads were collapsed and filtered. Productive Simpson clonality was computed per sample as the square root of Simpson's diversity index over productive rearrangements. Not all clones reach the TCRdb copy of this immuneACCESS table, which keeps in-frame sequences only. Checked studies attribute under half of the gap to unresolved V genes and leave the rest unexplained. Clone size and V and J calls were adopted from that table, with D and trimming inferred from the DNA. The sample yields 250,000 or so clones; about nine tenths were counted once. Together, the top ten hold about 2.7% of the sample.

Participants in the prospective study were aged roughly 18 to 89 years, lived in over 20 United States geographic areas, and enrolled through a virtual design. In the prospective study, participants were assigned to cohorts based on the clinical history participants reported in a screening survey and a study questionnaire. For ImmuneRACE Cohort 3, a participant was defined as recovered based on two consecutive negative NP/OP PCR tests, clearance by a healthcare professional, or resolution of symptoms. In the prospective study, mobile phlebotomists collected whole blood, serum and a nasopharyngeal or oropharyngeal swab from each participant. Over a roughly two-month period, participants in the prospective study had the option of providing additional blood draws and questionnaires. Before DNA extraction, prospective study blood samples were shipped either frozen or at room temperature. Note on this clone: What this receptor recognizes is not known. The input lacks base qualities; no much larger clone sits a single base away.

Its CDR3 holds 14 amino acids, cysteine through phenylalanine. Only CDR3 DNA is held: 42 bases, read in frame from base 1. CDR1 and CDR2 are drawn from the germline V gene: SGHRS, YFSETQ. Unmatched junction bases come to 2, with V trimmed by 2 bases and J by 3 bases. Study-wide conclusions, independent of this receptor: The quantity of clinical and demographic metadata differed by source and by participant and was supplied without curation.

The sequence joins TRBV5-1 to TRBJ1-2; 9 bases in the middle match TRBD1. Sequencing was performed on PBMCs or T cells enriched from blood (not recorded which). The sequence came from a woman in her late teens or twenties who had recovered from COVID-19. For the CDR3, the sequence is CASSLWTGDYGYTF. The nucleotide sequence is given as TGCGCCAGCAGCTTATGGACAGGGGACTATGGCTACACCTTC.